These 13 T cell receptor beta chains share one sample of origin, sequenced in a study of PD-1 blockade in classical Hodgkin lymphoma. All trial patients relapsed after autologous stem cell transplantation. Clones were read by immunoSEQ multiplex PCR, and TCRdb kept only the in-frame ones, dropping some. This table holds under 15,000 clones, roughly 78% found once. Sequences were derived from peripheral blood mononuclear cells (PBMCs), sampled at baseline. All receptors come from a human donor with classical Hodgkin lymphoma.

The V gene is TRBV6-1, the J gene TRBJ1-6, with 8 bases lining up with TRBD1. Trimming removed 4 bases from V and 0 bases from J; junction bases left unmatched: 2. The germline CDR1 and CDR2 sequences are MNHNS and SASEGT. The CDR3 length is 16 residues. The CDR3 reads CASSGDRTSYNSPLHF. CDR3 nucleotide sequence: TGTGCCAGCAGTGGGGACAGGACCTCCTATAATTCACCCCTCCACTTT.

The chain combines TRBV7-9 with TRBJ2-7; 12 positions match TRBD1. CDR1 SEHNR and CDR2 FQNEAQ come from the germline V gene (reference sequence). This CDR3 is built from 15 residues. The trim removed 5 bases at V and 7 bases at J, leaving 9 bases unmatched. The CDR3 loop reads CASSQPGQGAGEQYF. The CDR3, as DNA: TGTGCCAGCAGCCAGCCGGGACAGGGGGCTGGGGAGCAGTACTTC.

This sequence joins TRBV2 and TRBJ2-3, with TRBD1 identical over 7 bases. CDR1 is SNHLY and CDR2 is FYNNEI in the germline V gene. The CDR3 is 13 amino acids. V lost 8 bases and J lost 4; bases outside the gene matches: 6. CDR3 protein: CASRDRVSDTQYF. The DNA for the CDR3 is TGTGCCAGCCGAGACAGGGTATCAGATACGCAGTATTTT.

The table lists this clone with a count of one. The J gene is TRBJ2-4, the V gene TRBV21-1; TRBD1 is the table's D call, not checked against the DNA. TRBV21-1 is a documented pseudogene. The CDR3 totals 15 residues. This chain's CDR3 is CASGRTELAKNIQYF. The CDR3, as DNA: TGTGCCAGTGGAAGGACAGAGTTAGCCAAAAACATTCAGTACTTC.

The chain uses TRBV6-5 and TRBJ1-2, with 7 bases aligning to TRBD1. J was trimmed by 4 bases and V by 2 bases; bases with no gene match: 7. CDR1 is MNHEY, CDR2 SVGAGI, per germline. This CDR3 region has 15 residues. The CDR3 sequence: CASSYPEAGGYGYTF. The CDR3 DNA is TGTGCCAGCAGTTACCCCGAAGCAGGGGGCTATGGCTACACCTTC.

This clone was picked up a small number of times. This chain links TRBV10-3 with TRBJ2-1; D remains ambiguous. The CDR3 runs 14 residues. Per the germline V gene, CDR1 is ENHRY and CDR2 is SYGVKD. With 4 bases removed from V and 1 base from J, the gap between germline ends came to 8 bases. This CDR3 is CAISGSESYNEQFF. The CDR3 nucleotides read TGTGCCATCAGTGGGAGTGAGTCCTACAATGAGCAGTTCTTC.

This chain links TRBV18 with TRBJ2-4; D unclear. The CDR3 contains 14 residues. Trimming cost V 1 base and J 0 bases, with 4 bases left between them. Germline V gives CDR1 KGHSH, CDR2 LQKENI. The CDR3 spells CASSPRAAKNIQYF. The CDR3 nucleotides read TGTGCCAGCTCACCACGGGCAGCCAAAAACATTCAGTACTTC. The full variable domain, with the rest looked up from reference TRBV18 and TRBJ2-4, is NAGVMQNPRHLVRRRGQEARLRCSPMKGHSHVYWYRQLPEEGLKFMVYLQKENIIDESGMPKERFSAEFPKEGPSILRIQQVVRGDSAAYFCASSPRAAKNIQYFGAGTRLSVL.

The chain recombines TRBV5-1 with TRBJ1-2; a weak D match, TRBD1 (6 bases). The germline V gene has CDR1 SGHRS and CDR2 YFSETQ. The length of the CDR3 is 13 residues. V gave up 0 bases and J gave up 4 bases, with 7 bases separating them. CDR3 sequence (DNA): TGCGCCAGCAGCTTGGAGGGGGGCTATGGCTACACCTTC. Amino acids: CASSLEGGYGYTF.

This chain links TRBV7-2 with TRBJ2-1, with D possibly being TRBD1 (5 bases). The germline V gene encodes CDR1 SGHTA and CDR2 FQGNSA. V was trimmed by 2 bases and J by 8 bases, leaving 13 bases between them. The CDR3 has 14 amino acids. CDR3 nucleotide sequence: TGTGCCAGCAGCTTACAGGGTGGTCTAGATGAGCAGTTCTTC. Protein: CASSLQGGLDEQFF.

The V call is TRBV2, the J call TRBJ2-1; 11 nucleotides agree with TRBD2. Germline V gives CDR1 SNHLY, CDR2 FYNNEI. CDR3 size: 12 residues. Trimming cost V 5 bases and J 12 bases; bases outside gene matches: 3. The CDR3 region has the DNA TGTGCCAGCAGTTCTCTAGCGGGGGGGCAGTTCTTC. As protein: CASSSLAGGQFF.

The V call is TRBV18, the J call TRBJ1-1; 11 nucleotides align to TRBD1. Germline V lookup: CDR1 KGHSH, CDR2 LQKENI. V lost 3 bases, J lost 5 bases, and 5 bases stayed unmatched. The CDR3 covers 15 residues. The CDR3 DNA reads as TGTGCCAGCTCACCCACCGGGACAGGGGGTACTGAAGCTTTCTTT. Translated, it gives CASSPTGTGGTEAFF.

V usage is TRBV9 and J usage is TRBJ2-5; the match to TRBD1 covers 7 bases. The CDR3 sequence is 15 residues long. CDR1 SGDLS and CDR2 YYNGEE come from the germline V gene. The V segment lost 3 bases and the J segment 2 bases; nucleotides outside the gene matches: 7. CDR3 amino acids: CASSAVTGAQETQYF. CDR3 in DNA: TGTGCCAGCAGCGCAGTAACAGGGGCTCAAGAGACCCAGTACTTC.

The CDR3 DNA sequence: TGTGCCAGCAGTTCCGGGTTGTCTGGAAACACCATATATTTT. It codes for CASSSGLSGNTIYF. The V call is TRBV6-6, the J call TRBJ1-3; D unresolved. Germline V lookup: CDR1 MNHNY, CDR2 SVGAGI (reference sequence). Trimming shortened V by 4 bases and J by 1 base, and 8 bases separated the two germline ends. The CDR3 sequence is 14 residues long.